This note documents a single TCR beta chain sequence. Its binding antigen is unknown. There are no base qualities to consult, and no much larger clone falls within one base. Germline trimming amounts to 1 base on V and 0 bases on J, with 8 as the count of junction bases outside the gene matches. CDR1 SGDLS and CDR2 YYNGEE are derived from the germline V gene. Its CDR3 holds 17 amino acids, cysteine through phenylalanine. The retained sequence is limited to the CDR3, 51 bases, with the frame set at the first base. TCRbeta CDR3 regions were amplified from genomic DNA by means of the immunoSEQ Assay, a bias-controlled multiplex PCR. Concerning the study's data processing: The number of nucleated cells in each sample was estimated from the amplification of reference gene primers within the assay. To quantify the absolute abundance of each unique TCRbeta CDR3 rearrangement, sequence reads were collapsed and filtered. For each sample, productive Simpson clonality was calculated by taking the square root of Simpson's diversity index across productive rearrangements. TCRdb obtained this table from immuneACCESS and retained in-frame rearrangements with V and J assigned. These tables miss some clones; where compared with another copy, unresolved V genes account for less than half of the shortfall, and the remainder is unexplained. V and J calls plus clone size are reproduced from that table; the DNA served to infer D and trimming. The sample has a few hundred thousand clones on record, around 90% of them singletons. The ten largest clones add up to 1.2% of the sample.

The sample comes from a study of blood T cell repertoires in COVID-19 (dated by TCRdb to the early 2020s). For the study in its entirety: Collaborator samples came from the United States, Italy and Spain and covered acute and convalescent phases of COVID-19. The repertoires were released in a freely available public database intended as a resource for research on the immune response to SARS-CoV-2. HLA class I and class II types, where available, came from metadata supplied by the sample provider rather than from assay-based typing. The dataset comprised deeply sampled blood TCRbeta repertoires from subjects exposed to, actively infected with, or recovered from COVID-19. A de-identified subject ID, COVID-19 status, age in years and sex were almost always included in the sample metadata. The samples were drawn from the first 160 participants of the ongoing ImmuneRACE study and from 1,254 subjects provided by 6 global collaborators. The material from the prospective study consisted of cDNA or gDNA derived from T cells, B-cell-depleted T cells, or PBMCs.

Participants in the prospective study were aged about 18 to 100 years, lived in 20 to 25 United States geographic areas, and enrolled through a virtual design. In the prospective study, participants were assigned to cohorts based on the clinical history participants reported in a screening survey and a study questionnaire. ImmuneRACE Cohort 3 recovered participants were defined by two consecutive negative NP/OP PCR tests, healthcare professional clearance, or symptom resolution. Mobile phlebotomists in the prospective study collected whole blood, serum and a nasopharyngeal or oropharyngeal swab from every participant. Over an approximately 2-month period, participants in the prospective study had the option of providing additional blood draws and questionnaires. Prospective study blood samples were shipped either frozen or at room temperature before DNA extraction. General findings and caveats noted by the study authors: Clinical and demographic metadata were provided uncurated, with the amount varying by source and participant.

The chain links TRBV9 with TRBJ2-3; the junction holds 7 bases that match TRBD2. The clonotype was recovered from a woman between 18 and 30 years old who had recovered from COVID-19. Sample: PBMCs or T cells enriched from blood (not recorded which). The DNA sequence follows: TGTGCCAGCAGCGTAACTACACTAGCGTCTAGCACAGATACGCAGTATTTT. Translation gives CASSVTTLASSTDTQYF.